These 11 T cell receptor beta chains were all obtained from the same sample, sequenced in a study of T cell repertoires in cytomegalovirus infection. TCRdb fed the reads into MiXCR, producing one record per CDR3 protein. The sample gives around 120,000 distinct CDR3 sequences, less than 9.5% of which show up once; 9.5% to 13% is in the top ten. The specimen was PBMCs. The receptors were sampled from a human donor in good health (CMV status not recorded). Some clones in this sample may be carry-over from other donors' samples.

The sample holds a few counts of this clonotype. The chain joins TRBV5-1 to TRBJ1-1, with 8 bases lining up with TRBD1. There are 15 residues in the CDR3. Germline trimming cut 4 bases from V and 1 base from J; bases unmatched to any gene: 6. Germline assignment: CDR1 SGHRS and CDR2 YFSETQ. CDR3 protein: CASSKMTGENTEAFF. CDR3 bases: TGCGCCAGCAGCAAAATGACAGGGGAGAACACTGAAGCTTTCTTT.

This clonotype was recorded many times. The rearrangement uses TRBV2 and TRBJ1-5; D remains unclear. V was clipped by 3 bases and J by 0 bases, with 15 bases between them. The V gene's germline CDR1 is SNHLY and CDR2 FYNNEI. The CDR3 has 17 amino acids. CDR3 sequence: CASSDVTMEYSNQPQHF. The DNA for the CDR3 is TGTGCCAGCAGTGATGTTACCATGGAGTATAGCAATCAGCCCCAGCATTTT.

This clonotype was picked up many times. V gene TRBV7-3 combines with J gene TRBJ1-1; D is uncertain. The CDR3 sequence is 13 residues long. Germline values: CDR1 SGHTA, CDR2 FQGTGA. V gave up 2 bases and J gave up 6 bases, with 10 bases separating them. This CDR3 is CASSLSLEAEAFF. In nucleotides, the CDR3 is TGTGCCAGCAGCTTATCCTTGGAGGCTGAAGCTTTCTTT.

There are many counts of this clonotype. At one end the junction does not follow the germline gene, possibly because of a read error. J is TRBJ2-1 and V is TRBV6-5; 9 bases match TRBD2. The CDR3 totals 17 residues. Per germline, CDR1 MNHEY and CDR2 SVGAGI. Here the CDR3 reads CASSYSVLAGSHNEQFF. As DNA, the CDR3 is TGTGCCAGCAGTTACTCGGTACTAGCGGGCTCCCACAATGAGCAGTTCTTC.

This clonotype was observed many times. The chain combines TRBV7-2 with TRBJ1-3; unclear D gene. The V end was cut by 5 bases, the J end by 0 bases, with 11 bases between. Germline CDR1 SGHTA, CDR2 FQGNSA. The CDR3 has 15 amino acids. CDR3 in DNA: TGTGCCAGCAGCACGAGAGCGGCCTCTGGAAACACCATATATTTT. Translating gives CASSTRAASGNTIYF.

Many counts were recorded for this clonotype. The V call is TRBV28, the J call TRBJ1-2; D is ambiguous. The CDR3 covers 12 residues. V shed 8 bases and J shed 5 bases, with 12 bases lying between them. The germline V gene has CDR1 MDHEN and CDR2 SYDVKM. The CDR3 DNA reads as TGTGCCAGCTCCCTGCGAGGTTATGGCTACACCTTC. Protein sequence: CASSLRGYGYTF.

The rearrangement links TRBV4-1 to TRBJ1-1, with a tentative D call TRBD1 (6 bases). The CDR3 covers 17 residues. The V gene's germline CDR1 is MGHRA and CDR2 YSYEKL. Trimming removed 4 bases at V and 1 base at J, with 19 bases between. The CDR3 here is CASSRKAGQNQNTEAFF. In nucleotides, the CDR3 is TGCGCCAGCAGCCGCAAGGCAGGACAGAACCAGAACACTGAAGCTTTCTTT.

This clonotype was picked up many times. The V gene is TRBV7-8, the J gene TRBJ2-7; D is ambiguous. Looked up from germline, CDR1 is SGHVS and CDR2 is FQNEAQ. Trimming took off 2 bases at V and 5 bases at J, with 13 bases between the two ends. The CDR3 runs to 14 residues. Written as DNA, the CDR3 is TGTGCCAGCAGCTTAAGTCTAGGGAAGAACGAGCAGTACTTC. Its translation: CASSLSLGKNEQYF.

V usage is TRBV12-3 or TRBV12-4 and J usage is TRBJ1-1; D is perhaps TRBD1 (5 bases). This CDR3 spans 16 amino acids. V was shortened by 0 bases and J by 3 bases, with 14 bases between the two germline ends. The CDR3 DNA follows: TGTGCCAGCAGTTTAGCGCCACCCGACAGATACACTGAAGCTTTCTTT. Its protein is CASSLAPPDRYTEAFF.

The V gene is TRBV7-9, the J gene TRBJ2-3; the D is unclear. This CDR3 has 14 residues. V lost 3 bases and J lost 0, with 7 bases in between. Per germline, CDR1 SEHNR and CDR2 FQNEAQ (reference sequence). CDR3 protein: CASSLQSSTDTQYF. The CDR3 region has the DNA TGTGCCAGCAGCTTGCAGAGTAGCACAGATACGCAGTATTTT.

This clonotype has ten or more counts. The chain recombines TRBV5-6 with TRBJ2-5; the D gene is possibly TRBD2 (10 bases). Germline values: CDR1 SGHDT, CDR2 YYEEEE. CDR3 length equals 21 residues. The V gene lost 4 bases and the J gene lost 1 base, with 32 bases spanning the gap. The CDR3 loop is CASSLGQGMARLAGTQETQYF. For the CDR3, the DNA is TGTGCCAGCAGCCTTGGACAGGGGATGGCAAGACTAGCGGGTACCCAAGAGACCCAGTACTTC.